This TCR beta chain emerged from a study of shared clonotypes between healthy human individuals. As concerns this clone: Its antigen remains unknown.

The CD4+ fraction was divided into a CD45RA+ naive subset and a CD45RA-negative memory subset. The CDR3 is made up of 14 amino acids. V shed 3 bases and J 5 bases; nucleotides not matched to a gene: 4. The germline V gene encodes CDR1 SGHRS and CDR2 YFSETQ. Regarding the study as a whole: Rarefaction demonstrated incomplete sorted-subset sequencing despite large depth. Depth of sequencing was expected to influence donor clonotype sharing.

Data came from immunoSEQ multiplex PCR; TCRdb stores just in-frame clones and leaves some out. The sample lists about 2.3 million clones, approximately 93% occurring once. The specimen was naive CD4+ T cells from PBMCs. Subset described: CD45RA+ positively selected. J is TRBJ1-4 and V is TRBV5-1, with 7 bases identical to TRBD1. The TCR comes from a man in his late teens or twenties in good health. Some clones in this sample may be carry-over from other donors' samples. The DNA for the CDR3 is TGCGCCAGCAGCTATGGGACAGAAAATGAAAAACTGTTTTTT. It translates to CASSYGTENEKLFF.